This T cell receptor beta chain originates from a study of blood T cells in healthy people across ages. Study-level results: Higher diversity, along with more naive CD4+ cells, distinguished long-lived donors from aged donors. Because sorting was not performed, PBMCs prevented conclusive naive versus antigen-experienced comparison.

A second about 7 to 11 cycle PCR used barcoded and J-beta primers. Each CDR3 protein is one row after TCRdb ran MiXCR on the 5' RACE reads. Here the sample spans 650,000 to 800,000 distinct CDR3 sequences, under 55% being singletons. V shed 3 bases, J shed 0 bases, and the junction held 5 bases outside the gene matches. CDR1 is MDHEN and CDR2 is SYDVKM in the germline V gene. The CDR3 totals 15 residues. In its sample, this clonotype was seen a few times. Antigen specificity is unknown. This clonotype was sampled from a man aged 60 to 75 in good health. The specimen sequenced was blood. J is TRBJ2-7 and V is TRBV28, with TRBD1 matching 7 bases. The CDR3 DNA reads as TGTGCCAGCAGTTTCCTCCGACAGGGCTCCTACGAGCAGTACTTC. It yields the protein CASSFLRQGSYEQYF.